Sequencing of this T cell receptor beta chain was carried out in a study of blood T cells in healthy people across ages. The CDR3 is 15 residues long. Looked up from germline, CDR1 is GTSNPN and CDR2 is SVGIG (reference sequence). It was with a sample-barcoded 5' primer and a J-beta primer mix that a second PCR of about 6 to 12 cycles was run. TCRdb reprocessed the 5' RACE reads with MiXCR, giving one entry per CDR3 protein. The table includes approximately 830,000 distinct CDR3 sequences, 60% to 80% detected once. To note about this clonotype: A much more abundant neighbour one base away suggests this may be a read error.

The chain uses TRBV30 and TRBJ2-3; D is undetermined. The TCR was taken from a man aged 25 to 45 in good health. Sequencing used blood. Here the CDR3 DNA reads TGTGCCTGGAGGCCAGGTAGAGGTAGCACAGATACGAAGTATTTT. It translates to CAWRPGRGSTDTKYF.